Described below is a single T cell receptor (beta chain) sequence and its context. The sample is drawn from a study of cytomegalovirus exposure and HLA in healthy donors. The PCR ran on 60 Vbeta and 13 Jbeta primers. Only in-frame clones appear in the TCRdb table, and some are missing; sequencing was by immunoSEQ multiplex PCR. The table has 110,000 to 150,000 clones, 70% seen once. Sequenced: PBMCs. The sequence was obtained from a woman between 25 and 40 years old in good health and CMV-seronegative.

CDR3 coding DNA: TGTGCCAGCAGCCAAGAAGCGGGGGAGCTGTTTTTT. Translated: CASSQEAGELFF. The rearrangement uses TRBV4-2 and TRBJ2-2; D is uncertain. Trimming removed 0 bases at V and 8 bases at J, with 4 bases between. The CDR3 has 12 amino acids. The V gene's germline CDR1 is LGHNA and CDR2 YNFKEQ.